The 9 T cell receptor beta chains below were found in one sample sequenced in a study of T cell repertoires in cytomegalovirus infection. Each CDR3 protein gets one entry after TCRdb re-called the reads with MiXCR. The sample shows around 330,000 distinct CDR3 sequences, about 17% of them seen only once. Sequenced: PBMCs. These receptors were collected from a human donor in good health (CMV status not recorded). Some clones in this sample may be carry-over from other donors' samples.

This clonotype was detected ten times or more. V gene TRBV5-1 combines with J gene TRBJ2-1; D is possibly TRBD2 (5 bases). Trimming removed 6 bases from V and 2 bases from J, with 15 bases in between. The CDR3 sequence is 15 residues long. Germline V gives CDR1 SGHRS, CDR2 YFSETQ. DNA for the CDR3: TGCGCCAGCACCCCCGGTACGGGAACCTACAATGAGCAGTTCTTC. This codes for CASTPGTGTYNEQFF.

The V gene is TRBV19, the J gene TRBJ2-4; tentatively, D is TRBD2 (6 bases). This CDR3 has 12 amino acids. The germline V and J ends were trimmed by 10 bases and 6 bases, with 13 bases remaining between them. The germline gives CDR1 LNHDA, CDR2 SQIVND (reference sequence). The CDR3 nucleotides are TGTGCCACCTCGCGGGGCCCAAACATTCAGTACTTC. This codes for CATSRGPNIQYF.

The V call is TRBV28, the J call TRBJ2-7; possible D gene TRBD1, 6 bases. The length of the CDR3 is 14 residues. The germline CDR1 and CDR2 sequences are MDHEN and SYDVKM. V lost 7 bases, J lost 2 bases, and 15 bases lay in between. The CDR3 loop reads CASTLGGVTYEQYF. The CDR3 DNA follows: TGTGCCAGCACCTTAGGGGGTGTCACCTACGAGCAGTACTTC.

The chain recombines TRBV28 with TRBJ2-6; tentative D call: TRBD1 (6 bases). The germline V and J ends were trimmed by 9 bases and 2 bases, with 17 bases remaining between them. The CDR3 has 16 amino acids. Germline V gene sequence: CDR1 MDHEN, CDR2 SYDVKM. DNA for the CDR3: TGTGCCAGTGGGGGCGGTGAGGAGGCTGGGGCCAACGTCCTGACTTTC. Translation gives CASGGGEEAGANVLTF.

The V gene is TRBV29-1, the J gene TRBJ2-7; D is possibly TRBD2 (6 bases). Germline CDR1 is SQVTM and CDR2 is ANQGSEA. CDR3 length: 14 amino acids. V lost 8 bases and J 2 bases, leaving 19 bases between the germline ends. The CDR3 bases are TGCAGCATTAGAAGGGACTCAACCACCTACGAGCAGTACTTC. This codes for CSIRRDSTTYEQYF.

The chain links TRBV9 to TRBJ1-5; D call uncertain. V shed 4 bases and J shed 10 bases, with 15 bases lying between them. CDR3 size: 13 residues. CDR1 and CDR2 (germline): SGDLS, YYNGEE. The CDR3 loop is CASSQDGDSPQHF. The CDR3 DNA is TGTGCCAGCAGCCAAGATGGTGATTCACCCCAGCATTTT.

A few counts support this clonotype. The V and J genes are TRBV28 and TRBJ1-5; 8 bases agree with TRBD1. This CDR3 has 12 residues. The trim removed 11 bases at V and 6 bases at J, leaving 6 bases unmatched. CDR1 and CDR2 (germline): MDHEN, SYDVKM. The CDR3 bases are TGTGCCCACGGGACAGGAGGTCAGCCCCAGCATTTT. It specifies CAHGTGGQPQHF. The variable domain in full, with the rest retrieved from reference TRBV28 and TRBJ1-5, is DVKVTQSSRYLVKRTGEKVFLECVQDMDHENMFWYRQDPGLGLRLIYFSYDVKMKEKGDIPEGYSVSREKKERFSLILESASTNQTSMYLCAHGTGGQPQHFGDGTRLSIL.

The chain is built from TRBV28 and TRBJ2-7; D not resolved. CDR3 length: 13 amino acids. Looked up from germline, CDR1 is MDHEN and CDR2 is SYDVKM. V shed 6 bases and J shed 2 bases, with 11 bases lying between them. CDR3 protein: CASSQDGPYEQYF. The CDR3 DNA reads TGTGCCAGCAGCCAGGACGGTCCCTACGAGCAGTACTTC.

The sample holds a few counts of this clonotype. V and J are TRBV18 and TRBJ2-5; 7 nucleotides line up with TRBD1. V was clipped by 6 bases and J by 5 bases; unmatched bases: 12. The CDR3 covers 15 residues. Looked up from germline, CDR1 is KGHSH and CDR2 is LQKENI. This chain's CDR3 is CASSQSAQGMETQYF. Written as DNA, the CDR3 is TGTGCCAGCTCCCAATCGGCACAGGGGATGGAGACCCAGTACTTC. The whole variable domain, remainder taken from reference TRBV18 and TRBJ2-5, is NAGVMQNPRHLVRRRGQEARLRCSPMKGHSHVYWYRQLPEEGLKFMVYLQKENIIDESGMPKERFSAEFPKEGPSILRIQQVVRGDSAAYFCASSQSAQGMETQYFGPGTRLLVL.